These T cell receptor beta chains were read from a single sample in a study of early T cells in non-severe SARS-CoV-2 infection. Using its own MiXCR run on the 5' RACE reads, TCRdb lists one record per CDR3 protein. This sample yields around 64,000 distinct CDR3 sequences, of which over 10% are seen a single time; 5% to 7% belongs to the top ten. Source: whole blood, taken at baseline. These TCRs come from an adult who was a healthcare worker with PCR-confirmed SARS-CoV-2 infection or an uninfected control (not recorded which). Both conserved end residues are part of each CDR3. A D gene is named only where the DNA matches it firmly. Size tells how often a clone was seen (once, few, many) or the class of an expanded clone, and some rows leave it out.

size	D	V	J	DNA	CDR3
few	-	TRBV12-3/TRBV12-4	TRBJ1-2	TGTGCCAGCAGTTCCAACTATGGCTACACCTTC	CASSSNYGYTF
-	TRBD1	TRBV6-2/TRBV6-3	TRBJ1-5	TGTGCCAGCAAGAGGGACAGGGTAAATCAGCCCCAGCATTTT	CASKRDRVNQPQHF
many	-	TRBV7-9	TRBJ1-2	TGTGCCAGCAGCTTTCAAACCAGAAGCGGCTATGGCTACACCTTC	CASSFQTRSGYGYTF
-	TRBD1	TRBV5-1	TRBJ1-6	TGCGCCAGCAGCTTTGTGACAGGGTATAATTCACCCCTCCACTTT	CASSFVTGYNSPLHF
many	-	TRBV4-3	TRBJ2-4	TGCGCCAGCAGCCAAGCAGGAGCCAAAAACATTCAGTACTTC	CASSQAGAKNIQYF
many	TRBD2	TRBV6-6	TRBJ2-7	TGTGCCAGCAGTTACTCGGTAGCGGGAGAGGAGGAGCAGTACTTC	CASSYSVAGEEEQYF
many	-	TRBV6-2/TRBV6-3	TRBJ1-1	TGTGCCAGCATGTCTGCGGGCCTGAACACTGAAGCTTTCTTT	CASMSAGLNTEAFF
few	TRBD2	TRBV19	TRBJ2-7	TGTGCCAGTAGTATATCTGGGGGACTAGCAGGGGAGCAGTACTTC	CASSISGGLAGEQYF
many	TRBD1	TRBV29-1	TRBJ2-4	TGCAGCGTTGGTCAGGGGGTAGCCAAAAACATTCAGTACTTC	CSVGQGVAKNIQYF
-	-	TRBV20-1	TRBJ1-5	TGCAGTGCTAGTGACGGTGGCAATCAGCCCCAGCATTTT	CSASDGGNQPQHF
many	-	TRBV18	TRBJ1-2	TGTGCCAGCTCACCGGGACGAGAATATGGCTACACCTTC	CASSPGREYGYTF
many	TRBD2	TRBV7-3	TRBJ2-7	TGTGCCAGCAGCCTTAGCGGGAGGGCCAGATTCTACGAGCAGTACTTC	CASSLSGRARFYEQYF
many	-	TRBV29-1	TRBJ1-2	TGCAGCGCAGGTTCGGGGAAAGCTAACTATGGCTACACCTTC	CSAGSGKANYGYTF
-	-	TRBV29-1	TRBJ2-2	TGCAGCGTTTCGGACAGTTCAACCGGGGAGCTTTTTTTT	CSVSDSSTGELFF
-	-	TRBV15	TRBJ1-3	TGTGCCACCAGCAGAGATCCGGGTCTGTCCGGAAACACCATATATTTT	CATSRDPGLSGNTIYF
few	-	TRBV6-1	TRBJ1-2	TGTGCCAGCAGTGAAGCCCACGCTTTTGGCTATGGCTACACCTTC	CASSEAHAFGYGYTF
few	-	TRBV5-1	TRBJ2-5	TGCGCCAGCAGCCTACTCGGAGGGCGCGAGACCCAGTACTTC	CASSLLGGRETQYF
few	-	TRBV6-1	TRBJ2-7	TGTGCCAGCAGTCCACCGGCGGTGAAGTACGAGCAGTACTTC	CASSPPAVKYEQYF
once	-	TRBV30	TRBJ2-7	TGTGCCTGCTGGGCAGCCGACACCTACGAGCAGTACTTC	CACWAADTYEQYF
-	TRBD1	TRBV11-1	TRBJ2-3	TGTGCCAGCAGCAAGGACAGGGTAGATACGCAGTATTTT	CASSKDRVDTQYF
many	-	TRBV29-1	TRBJ2-5	TGCAGCGTTATAGGGTACCAAGAGACCCAGTACTTC	CSVIGYQETQYF
-	TRBD1	TRBV29-1	TRBJ2-3	TGCAGCGCACCGGGACAGCTACCCCGCACAGATACGCAGTATTTT	CSAPGQLPRTDTQYF
-	TRBD1	TRBV6-5	TRBJ1-1	TGTGCCAGCAGTGCACCGGGACAGGGTGTCCCTGAAGCTTTCTTT	CASSAPGQGVPEAFF
-	-	TRBV19	TRBJ2-3	TGTGCCAGTAGTCACGGGGGCGCAGGCACAGATACGCAGTATTTT	CASSHGGAGTDTQYF
many	-	TRBV7-9	TRBJ1-6	TGTGCCAGCAGCTTAGTTGGTAATTCACCCCTCCACTTT	CASSLVGNSPLHF
few	-	TRBV6-5	TRBJ2-3	TGTGCCAGCAGAGCGCAAGGGGGAGGCACAGATACGCAGTATTTT	CASRAQGGGTDTQYF
few	TRBD1	TRBV25-1	TRBJ2-1	TGTGCCAGCAGATCACAGGGGGCCCAATTCAATGAGCAGTTCTTC	CASRSQGAQFNEQFF
many	TRBD1	TRBV11-3	TRBJ2-7	TGTGCCAGCAGCTTAGATCCGGGACAGAACTACGAGCAGTACTTC	CASSLDPGQNYEQYF
few	-	TRBV6-1	TRBJ1-2	TGTGCCAGCAAATCAGAGTATGGCTACACCTTC	CASKSEYGYTF
many	-	TRBV6-2/TRBV6-3	TRBJ2-1	TGTGCCAGCAGTTACACAGGCAGTCCCTCTCGCAATGAGCAGTTCTTC	CASSYTGSPSRNEQFF
-	TRBD1	TRBV28	TRBJ2-7	TGTGCCAGCAGCGGGACAGGATCTTCCTACGAGCAGTACTTC	CASSGTGSSYEQYF
few	-	TRBV6-1	TRBJ2-1	TGTGCCAGCAGTGAACAGGGGGGATCCTACAATGAGCAGTTCTTC	CASSEQGGSYNEQFF
many	-	TRBV11-2	TRBJ1-5	TGTGCCAGCAGCCAGCTGGGTGGAAATCAGCCCCAGCATTTT	CASSQLGGNQPQHF
-	-	TRBV4-2	TRBJ2-2	TGTGCCAGCAGCCAAGAACCCCCCCGGTTTCTGGGGGTATACACCGGGGAGCTGTTTTTT	CASSQEPPRFLGVYTGELFF
-	TRBD1	TRBV18	TRBJ2-3	TGTGCCAGCTCACCGGGACAGGGGGTTTTGGGCACAGATACGCAGTATTTT	CASSPGQGVLGTDTQYF
few	-	TRBV7-2	TRBJ1-4	TGTGCCAGCAGCTCCAACTCTGCAACTAATGAAAAACTGTTTTTT	CASSSNSATNEKLFF
many	-	TRBV7-2	TRBJ2-7	TGTGCCAGCAGCTTTGGGCAGAGGACCTCCGAGCAGTACTTC	CASSFGQRTSEQYF
few	-	TRBV2	TRBJ2-3	TGTGCCAGCCTCGGGGGCAGAGATACGCAGTATTTT	CASLGGRDTQYF
few	-	TRBV7-2	TRBJ1-5	TGTGCCAGCAGCGCGGACGTAGATAGCAATCAGCCCCAGCATTTT	CASSADVDSNQPQHF
many	-	TRBV7-2	TRBJ1-6	TGTGCCAGCAGTACAAAGAATTCACCCCTCCACTTT	CASSTKNSPLHF
many	-	TRBV5-1	TRBJ1-2	TGCGCCAGCAGCTTGGCCCAGGCGGTGTATGGCTACACCTTC	CASSLAQAVYGYTF
many	-	TRBV27	TRBJ1-4	TGTGCCAGCAGCTCGGGGGAAAAACTGTTTTTT	CASSSGEKLFF
few	-	TRBV9	TRBJ2-1	TGTGCCAGCAGCCTCAACCCAGGGACCAGTGAGCAGTTCTTC	CASSLNPGTSEQFF
-	-	TRBV12-3/TRBV12-4	TRBJ2-2	TGTGCCAGCAGTTTGGGGGCAGAGGGGGAGCTGTTTTTT	CASSLGAEGELFF
many	-	TRBV29-1	TRBJ2-2	TGCAGCGTTGGGGTATCGTCCGGGGAGCTGTTTTTT	CSVGVSSGELFF
-	-	TRBV5-4	TRBJ1-4	TGTGCCAGCAGCTTGGGAGGGTTCGGTGAAAAACTGTTTTTT	CASSLGGFGEKLFF
-	TRBD1	TRBV7-3	TRBJ2-3	TGTGCCAGCAGCCGGACAGGGGCCTCAGATACGCAGTATTTT	CASSRTGASDTQYF
-	-	TRBV7-2	TRBJ2-5	TGTGCCAGCAGCATAGCGGCACAAGAGACCCAGTACTTC	CASSIAAQETQYF
few	-	TRBV28	TRBJ2-5	TGTGCCAGCAGTACCTCCCTCGGGGGCGTGGAGACCCAGTACTTC	CASSTSLGGVETQYF
few	-	TRBV9	TRBJ1-4	TGTGCCAGCAGCGTTTCCGCAACTAATGAAAAACTGTTTTTT	CASSVSATNEKLFF
once	-	TRBV19	TRBJ2-1	TGTGCCAGTAGTAAGGGCCAACTTACATACAATGAGCAGTTCTTC	CASSKGQLTYNEQFF
few	-	TRBV4-1	TRBJ1-5	TGCGCCAGCAGCCAAGATTGGGGGGATCAGCCCCAGCATTTT	CASSQDWGDQPQHF